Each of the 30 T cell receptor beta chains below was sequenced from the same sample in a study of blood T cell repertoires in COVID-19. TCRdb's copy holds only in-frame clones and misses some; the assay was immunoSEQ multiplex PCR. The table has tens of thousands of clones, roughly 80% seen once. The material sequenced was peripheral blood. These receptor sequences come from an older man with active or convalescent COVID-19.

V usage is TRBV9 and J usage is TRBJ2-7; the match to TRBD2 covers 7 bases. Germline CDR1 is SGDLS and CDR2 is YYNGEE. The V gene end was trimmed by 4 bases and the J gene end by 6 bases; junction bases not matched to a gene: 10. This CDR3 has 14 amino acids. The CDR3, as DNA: TGTGCCAGCAGCCCCGGGAGGAGAATCGGCGAGCAGTACTTC. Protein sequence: CASSPGRRIGEQYF.

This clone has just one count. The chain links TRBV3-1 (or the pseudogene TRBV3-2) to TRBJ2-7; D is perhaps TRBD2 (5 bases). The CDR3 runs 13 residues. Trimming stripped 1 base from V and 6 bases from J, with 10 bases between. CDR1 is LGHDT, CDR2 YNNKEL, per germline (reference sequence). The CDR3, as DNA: TGTGCCAGCAGCCAAGTCATCGGGGTCGAGCAGTACTTC. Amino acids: CASSQVIGVEQYF.

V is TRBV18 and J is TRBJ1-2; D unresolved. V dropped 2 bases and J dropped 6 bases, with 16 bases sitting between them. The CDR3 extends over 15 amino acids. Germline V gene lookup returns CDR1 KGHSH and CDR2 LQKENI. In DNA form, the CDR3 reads TGTGCCAGCTCACCAAGTCGAGGAGCCCTTAATGGCTACACCTTC. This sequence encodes CASSPSRGALNGYTF.

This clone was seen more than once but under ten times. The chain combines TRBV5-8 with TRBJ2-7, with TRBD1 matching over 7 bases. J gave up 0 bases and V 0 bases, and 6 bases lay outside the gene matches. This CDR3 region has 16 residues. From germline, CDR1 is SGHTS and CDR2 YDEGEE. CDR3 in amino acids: CASSLAVRGYSYEQYF. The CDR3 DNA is TGTGCCAGCAGCTTGGCCGTCAGGGGGTACTCCTACGAGCAGTACTTC.

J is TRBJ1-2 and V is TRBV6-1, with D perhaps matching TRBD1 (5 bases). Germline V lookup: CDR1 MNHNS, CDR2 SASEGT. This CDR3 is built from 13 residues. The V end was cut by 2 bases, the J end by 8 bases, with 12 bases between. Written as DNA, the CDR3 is TGTGCCAGCAGTGAAAGGCAGGGTAGAGGCTACACCTTC. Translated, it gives CASSERQGRGYTF.

CDR3 bases: TGTGCCAGCAGTTTAGTCCAGGGGGCGCCGGGCCGTCGTACGGAAAAACTGTTTTTT. Its translation is CASSLVQGAPGRRTEKLFF. This sequence joins TRBV27 and TRBJ1-4; the match to TRBD1 covers 8 bases. This CDR3 comprises 19 residues. The germline V gene encodes CDR1 MNHEY and CDR2 SMNVEV (reference sequence). Trimming at V came to 2 bases and at J to 8 bases, leaving 19 bases not matched to a gene.

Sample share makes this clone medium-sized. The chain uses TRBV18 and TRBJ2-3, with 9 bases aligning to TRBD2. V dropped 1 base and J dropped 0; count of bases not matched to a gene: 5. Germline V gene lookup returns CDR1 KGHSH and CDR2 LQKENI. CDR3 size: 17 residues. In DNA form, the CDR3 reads TGTGCCAGCTCACCACTGATTGGACTAGCGAGCACAGATACGCAGTATTTT. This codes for CASSPLIGLASTDTQYF.

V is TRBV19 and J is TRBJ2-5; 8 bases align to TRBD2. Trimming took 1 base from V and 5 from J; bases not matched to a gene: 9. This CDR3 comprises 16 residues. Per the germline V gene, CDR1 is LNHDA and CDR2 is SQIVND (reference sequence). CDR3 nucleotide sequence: TGTGCCAGTAGTATAGGTATTCCGGGGGGGAAGGAGACCCAGTACTTC. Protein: CASSIGIPGGKETQYF.

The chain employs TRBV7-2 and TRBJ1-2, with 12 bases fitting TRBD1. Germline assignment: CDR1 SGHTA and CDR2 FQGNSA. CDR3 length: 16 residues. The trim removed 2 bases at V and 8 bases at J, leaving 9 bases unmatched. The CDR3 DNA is TGTGCCAGCAGCTTAACCCGGGACAGGGGGCAGGACGGCTACACCTTC. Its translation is CASSLTRDRGQDGYTF.

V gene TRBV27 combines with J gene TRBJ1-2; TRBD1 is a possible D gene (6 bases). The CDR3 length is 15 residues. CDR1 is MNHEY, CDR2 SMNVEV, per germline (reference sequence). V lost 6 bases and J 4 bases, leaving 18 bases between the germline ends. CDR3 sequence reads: CASSRTGGGGYGYTF. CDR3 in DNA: TGTGCCAGCAGCCGCACTGGGGGGGGCGGCTATGGCTACACCTTC.

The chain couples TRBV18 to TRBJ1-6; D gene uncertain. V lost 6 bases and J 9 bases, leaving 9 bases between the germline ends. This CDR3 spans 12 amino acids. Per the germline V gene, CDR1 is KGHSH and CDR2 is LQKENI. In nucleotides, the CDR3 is TGTGCCAGCTCGTCACGGGTTTCACCCCTCCACTTT. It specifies CASSSRVSPLHF.

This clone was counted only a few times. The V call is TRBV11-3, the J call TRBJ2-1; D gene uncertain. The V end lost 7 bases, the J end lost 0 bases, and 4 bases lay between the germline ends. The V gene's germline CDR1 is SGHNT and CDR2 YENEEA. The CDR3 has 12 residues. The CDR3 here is CASTYSYNEQFF. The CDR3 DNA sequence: TGTGCCAGCACCTACTCCTACAATGAGCAGTTCTTC. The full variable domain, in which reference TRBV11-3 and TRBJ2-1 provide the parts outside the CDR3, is EAGVVQSPRYKIIEKKQPVAFWCNPISGHNTLYWYLQNLGQGPELLIRYENEEAVDDSQLPKDRFSAERLKGVDSTLKIQPAELGDSAVYLCASTYSYNEQFFGPGTRLTVL.

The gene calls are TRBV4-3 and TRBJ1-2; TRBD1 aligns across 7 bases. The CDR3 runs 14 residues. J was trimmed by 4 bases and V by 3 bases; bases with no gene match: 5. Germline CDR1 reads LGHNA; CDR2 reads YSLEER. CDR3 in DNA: TGCGCCAGCAGCCATGTGGGACAGTCCTATGGCTACACCTTC. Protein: CASSHVGQSYGYTF.

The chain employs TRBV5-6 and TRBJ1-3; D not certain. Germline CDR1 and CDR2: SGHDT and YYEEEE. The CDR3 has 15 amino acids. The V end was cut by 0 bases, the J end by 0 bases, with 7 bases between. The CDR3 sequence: CASSLGLTSGNTIYF. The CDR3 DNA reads TGTGCCAGCAGCTTGGGACTGACCTCTGGAAACACCATATATTTT.

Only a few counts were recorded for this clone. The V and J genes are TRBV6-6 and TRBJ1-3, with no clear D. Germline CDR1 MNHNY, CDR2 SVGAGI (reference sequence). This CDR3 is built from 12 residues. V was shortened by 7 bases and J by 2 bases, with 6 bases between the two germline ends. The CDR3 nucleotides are TGTGCCAGCATCGGAGCTGGAAACACCATATATTTT. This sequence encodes CASIGAGNTIYF.

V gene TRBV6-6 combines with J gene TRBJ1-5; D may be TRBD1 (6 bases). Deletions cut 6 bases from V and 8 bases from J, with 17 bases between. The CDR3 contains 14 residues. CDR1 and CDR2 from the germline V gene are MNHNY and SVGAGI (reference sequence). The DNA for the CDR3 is TGTGCCAGCAGCACCTACAGGGAATGGGAGCCCCAGCATTTT. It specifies CASSTYREWEPQHF.

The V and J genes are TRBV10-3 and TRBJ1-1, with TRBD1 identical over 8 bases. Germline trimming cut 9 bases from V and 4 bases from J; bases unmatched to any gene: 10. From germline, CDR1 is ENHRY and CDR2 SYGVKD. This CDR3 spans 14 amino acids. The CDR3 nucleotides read TGTGCCATTCGGACAGGGAGCGGAGGCACTGAAGCTTTCTTT. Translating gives CAIRTGSGGTEAFF.

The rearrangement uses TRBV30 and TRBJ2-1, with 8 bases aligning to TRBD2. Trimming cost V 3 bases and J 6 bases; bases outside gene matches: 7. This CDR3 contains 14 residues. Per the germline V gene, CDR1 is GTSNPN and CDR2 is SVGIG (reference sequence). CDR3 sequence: CAWRKSGSRNEQFF. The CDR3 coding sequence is TGTGCCTGGAGAAAGAGCGGGAGCCGCAATGAGCAGTTCTTC.

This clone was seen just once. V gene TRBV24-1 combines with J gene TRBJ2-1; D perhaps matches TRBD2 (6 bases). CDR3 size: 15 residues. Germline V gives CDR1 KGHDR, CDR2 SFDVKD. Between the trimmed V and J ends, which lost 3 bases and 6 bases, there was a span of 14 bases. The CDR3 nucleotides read TGTGCCACCAGTGATCCCCATTCCGGGGGCAATGAGCAGTTCTTC. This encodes CATSDPHSGGNEQFF.

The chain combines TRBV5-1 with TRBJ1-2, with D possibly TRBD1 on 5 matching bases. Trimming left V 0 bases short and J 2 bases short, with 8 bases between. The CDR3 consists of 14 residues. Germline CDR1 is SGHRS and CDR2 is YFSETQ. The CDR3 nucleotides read TGCGCCAGCAGCTTGGGGAGGGACAACTATGGCTACACCTTC. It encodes CASSLGRDNYGYTF.

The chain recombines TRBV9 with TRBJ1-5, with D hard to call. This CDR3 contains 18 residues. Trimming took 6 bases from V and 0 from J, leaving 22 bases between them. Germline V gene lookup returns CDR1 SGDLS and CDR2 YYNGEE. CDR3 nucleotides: TGTGCCAGCAACGAATTGACTACTCAGGAGAATAGCAATCAGCCCCAGCATTTT. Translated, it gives CASNELTTQENSNQPQHF.

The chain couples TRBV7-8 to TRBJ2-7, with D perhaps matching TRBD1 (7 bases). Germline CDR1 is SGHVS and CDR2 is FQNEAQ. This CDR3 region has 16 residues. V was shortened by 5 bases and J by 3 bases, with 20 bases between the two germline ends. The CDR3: CASSDQGGRRDYEQYF. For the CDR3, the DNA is TGTGCCAGCAGCGACCAGGGGGGACGGCGGGACTACGAGCAGTACTTC.

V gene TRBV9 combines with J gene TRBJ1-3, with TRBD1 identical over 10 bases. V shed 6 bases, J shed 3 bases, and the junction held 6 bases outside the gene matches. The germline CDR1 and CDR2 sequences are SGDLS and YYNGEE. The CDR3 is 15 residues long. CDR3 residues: CASTRDRGGGNTIYF. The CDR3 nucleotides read TGTGCCAGCACCAGGGACAGGGGAGGTGGAAACACCATATATTTT.

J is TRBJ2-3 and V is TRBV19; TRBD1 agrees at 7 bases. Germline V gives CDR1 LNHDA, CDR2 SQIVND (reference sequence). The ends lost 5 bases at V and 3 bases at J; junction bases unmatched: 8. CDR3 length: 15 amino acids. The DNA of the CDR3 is TGTGCCAGTAGTCCAAGGGACAGAAGGACAGATACGCAGTATTTT. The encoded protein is CASSPRDRRTDTQYF.

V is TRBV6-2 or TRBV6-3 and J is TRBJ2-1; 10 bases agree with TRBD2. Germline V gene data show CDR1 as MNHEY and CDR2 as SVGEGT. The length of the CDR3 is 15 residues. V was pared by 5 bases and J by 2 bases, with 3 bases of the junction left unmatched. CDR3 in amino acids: CASSLLAGAYNEQFF. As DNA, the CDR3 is TGTGCCAGCAGTCTTCTAGCGGGAGCCTACAATGAGCAGTTCTTC.

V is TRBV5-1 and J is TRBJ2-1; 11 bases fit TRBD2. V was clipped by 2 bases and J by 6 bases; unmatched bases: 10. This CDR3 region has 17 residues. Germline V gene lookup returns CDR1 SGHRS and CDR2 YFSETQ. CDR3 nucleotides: TGCGCCAGCAGCTTAGGCCTACTAGCGGGAGCAGGCAATGAGCAGTTCTTC. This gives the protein CASSLGLLAGAGNEQFF.

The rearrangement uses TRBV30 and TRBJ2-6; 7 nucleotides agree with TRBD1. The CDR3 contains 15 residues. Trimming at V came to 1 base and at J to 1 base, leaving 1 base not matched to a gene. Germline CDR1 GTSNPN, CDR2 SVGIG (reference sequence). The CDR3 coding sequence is TGTGCCTGGAGTGAGGGACAGTCTGGGGCCAACGTCCTGACTTTC. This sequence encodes CAWSEGQSGANVLTF.

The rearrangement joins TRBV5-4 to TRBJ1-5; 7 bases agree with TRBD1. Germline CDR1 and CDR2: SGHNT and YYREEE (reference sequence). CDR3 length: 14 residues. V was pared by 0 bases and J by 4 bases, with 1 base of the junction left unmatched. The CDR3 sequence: CASSLGGQNQPQHF. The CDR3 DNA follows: TGTGCCAGCAGCTTGGGGGGACAGAATCAGCCCCAGCATTTT.

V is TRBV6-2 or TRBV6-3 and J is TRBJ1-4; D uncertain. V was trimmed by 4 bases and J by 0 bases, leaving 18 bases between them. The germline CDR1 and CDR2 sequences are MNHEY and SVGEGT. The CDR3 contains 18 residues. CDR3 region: CASSSDTRQPATNEKLFF. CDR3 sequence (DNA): TGTGCCAGCAGTTCCGACACCAGGCAGCCTGCAACTAATGAAAAACTGTTTTTT.

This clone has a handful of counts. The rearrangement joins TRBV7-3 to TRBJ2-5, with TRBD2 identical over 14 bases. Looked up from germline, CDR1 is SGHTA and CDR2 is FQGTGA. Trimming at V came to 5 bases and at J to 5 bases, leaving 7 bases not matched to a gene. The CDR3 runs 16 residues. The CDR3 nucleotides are TGTGCCAGCAGCCCGGGACTAGCGGGGGCCTGGGAGACCCAGTACTTC. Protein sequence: CASSPGLAGAWETQYF.